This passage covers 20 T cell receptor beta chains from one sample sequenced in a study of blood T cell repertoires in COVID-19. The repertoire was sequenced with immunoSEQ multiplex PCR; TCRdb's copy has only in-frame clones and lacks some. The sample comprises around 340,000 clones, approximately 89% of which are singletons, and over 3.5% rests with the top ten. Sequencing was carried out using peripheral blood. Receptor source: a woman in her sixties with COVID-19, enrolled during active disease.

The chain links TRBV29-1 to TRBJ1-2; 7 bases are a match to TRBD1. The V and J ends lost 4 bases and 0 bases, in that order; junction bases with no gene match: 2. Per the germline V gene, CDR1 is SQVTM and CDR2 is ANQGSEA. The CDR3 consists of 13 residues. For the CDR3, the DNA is TGCAGCGTTGGGGACAGAGCTAACTATGGCTACACCTTC. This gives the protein CSVGDRANYGYTF.

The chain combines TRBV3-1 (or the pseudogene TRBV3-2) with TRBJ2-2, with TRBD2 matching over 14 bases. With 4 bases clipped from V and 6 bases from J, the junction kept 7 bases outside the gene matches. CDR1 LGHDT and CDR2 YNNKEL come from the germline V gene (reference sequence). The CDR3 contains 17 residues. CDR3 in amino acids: CASSRGLAGGVAGELFF. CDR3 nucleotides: TGTGCCAGCAGCCGCGGACTAGCGGGGGGTGTGGCCGGGGAGCTGTTTTTT.

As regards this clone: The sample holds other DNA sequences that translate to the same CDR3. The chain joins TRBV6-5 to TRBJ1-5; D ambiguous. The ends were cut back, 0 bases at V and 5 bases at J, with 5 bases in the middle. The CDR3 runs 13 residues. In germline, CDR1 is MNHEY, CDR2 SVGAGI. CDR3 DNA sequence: TGTGCCAGCAGTTACTCGCGGGATCAGCCCCAGCATTTT. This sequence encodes CASSYSRDQPQHF.

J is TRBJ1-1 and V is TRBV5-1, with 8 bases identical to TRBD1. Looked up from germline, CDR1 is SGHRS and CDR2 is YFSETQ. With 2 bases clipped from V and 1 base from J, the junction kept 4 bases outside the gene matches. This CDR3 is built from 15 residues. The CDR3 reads CASSFPGQANTEAFF. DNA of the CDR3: TGCGCCAGCAGCTTCCCGGGACAGGCGAACACTGAAGCTTTCTTT.

The CDR3 sequence is CASSPLIDFYNEQFF. The CDR3, as DNA: TGTGCCAGCTCACCACTTATTGACTTCTACAATGAGCAGTTCTTC. The rearrangement uses TRBV18 and TRBJ2-1; D uncertain. Germline loops: CDR1 KGHSH, CDR2 LQKENI. The germline V and J ends were trimmed by 1 base and 3 bases, with 10 bases remaining between them. The CDR3 has 15 residues.

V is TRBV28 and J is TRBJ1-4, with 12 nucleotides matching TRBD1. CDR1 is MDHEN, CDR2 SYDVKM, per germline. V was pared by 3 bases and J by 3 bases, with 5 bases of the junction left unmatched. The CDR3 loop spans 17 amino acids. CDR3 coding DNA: TGTGCCAGCAGTTTGGGGACAGGGGGCTCGGCTAATGAAAAACTGTTTTTT. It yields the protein CASSLGTGGSANEKLFF.

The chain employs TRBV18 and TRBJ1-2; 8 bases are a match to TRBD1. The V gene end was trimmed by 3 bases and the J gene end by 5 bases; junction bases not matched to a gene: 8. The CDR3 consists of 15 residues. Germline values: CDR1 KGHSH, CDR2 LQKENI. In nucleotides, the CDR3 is TGTGCCAGCTCACCGCTCCAGGGGGCGCAATATGGCTACACCTTC. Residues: CASSPLQGAQYGYTF. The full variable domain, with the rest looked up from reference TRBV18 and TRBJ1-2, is NAGVMQNPRHLVRRRGQEARLRCSPMKGHSHVYWYRQLPEEGLKFMVYLQKENIIDESGMPKERFSAEFPKEGPSILRIQQVVRGDSAAYFCASSPLQGAQYGYTFGSGTRLTVV.

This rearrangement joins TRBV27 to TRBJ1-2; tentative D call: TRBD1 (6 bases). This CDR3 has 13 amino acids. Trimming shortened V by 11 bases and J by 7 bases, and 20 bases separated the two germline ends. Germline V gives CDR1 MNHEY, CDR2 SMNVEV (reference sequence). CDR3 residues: CARRITGSLGYTF. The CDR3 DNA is TGTGCCCGCCGAATTACAGGGAGTCTTGGCTACACCTTC.

The CDR3 sequence: CASSSGLAGGGETQYF. CDR3 in DNA: TGCGCCAGCAGCTCGGGACTAGCGGGGGGCGGAGAGACCCAGTACTTC. V gene TRBV5-1 combines with J gene TRBJ2-5; 15 nucleotides align to TRBD2. Germline CDR1 is SGHRS and CDR2 is YFSETQ. With 3 bases clipped from V and 4 bases from J, the junction kept 4 bases outside the gene matches. This CDR3 is 16 amino acids long.

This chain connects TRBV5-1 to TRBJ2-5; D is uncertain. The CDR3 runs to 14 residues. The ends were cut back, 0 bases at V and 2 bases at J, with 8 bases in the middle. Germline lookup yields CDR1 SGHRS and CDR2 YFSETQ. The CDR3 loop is CASSLVAAQETQYF. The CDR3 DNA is TGCGCCAGCAGCTTGGTGGCAGCGCAAGAGACCCAGTACTTC.

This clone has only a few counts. The CDR3 region has the DNA TGTGCCAGCAGCTTAGGACAGAGACTTGAAAAACTGTTTTTT. Amino acid sequence: CASSLGQRLEKLFF. The rearrangement uses TRBV11-2 and TRBJ1-4; a weak D match, TRBD1 (5 bases). CDR1 SGHAT and CDR2 FQNNGV come from the germline V gene. V was pared by 1 base and J by 7 bases, with 10 bases between. There are 14 residues in the CDR3.

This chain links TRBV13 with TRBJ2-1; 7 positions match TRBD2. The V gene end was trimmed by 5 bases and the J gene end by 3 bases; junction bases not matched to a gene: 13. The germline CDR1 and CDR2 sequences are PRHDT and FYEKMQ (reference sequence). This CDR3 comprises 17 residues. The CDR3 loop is CASSGDADSGFYNEQFF. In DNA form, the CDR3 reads TGTGCCAGCAGCGGGGATGCCGATAGCGGGTTCTACAATGAGCAGTTCTTC.

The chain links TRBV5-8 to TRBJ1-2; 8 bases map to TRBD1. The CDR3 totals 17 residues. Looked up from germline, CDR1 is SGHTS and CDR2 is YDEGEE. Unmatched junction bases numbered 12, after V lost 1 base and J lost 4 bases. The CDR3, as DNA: TGTGCCAGCAGCTTGATCCCCGCCGGACAGGGTGGCTATGGCTACACCTTC. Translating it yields CASSLIPAGQGGYGYTF.

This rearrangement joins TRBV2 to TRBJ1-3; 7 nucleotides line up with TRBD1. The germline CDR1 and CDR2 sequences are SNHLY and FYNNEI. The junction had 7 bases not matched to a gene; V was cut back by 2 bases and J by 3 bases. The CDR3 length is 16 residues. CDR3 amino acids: CASSEPRAGGGNTIYF. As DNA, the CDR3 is TGTGCCAGCAGTGAACCCCGGGCAGGGGGTGGAAACACCATATATTTT.

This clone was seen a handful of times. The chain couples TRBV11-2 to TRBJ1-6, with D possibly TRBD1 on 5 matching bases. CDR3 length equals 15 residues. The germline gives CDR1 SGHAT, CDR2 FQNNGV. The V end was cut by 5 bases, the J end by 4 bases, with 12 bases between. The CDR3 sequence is CASSPLGGYNSPLHF. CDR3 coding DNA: TGTGCCAGCAGCCCGTTGGGGGGTTATAATTCACCCCTCCACTTT.

The CDR3 nucleotides read TGTGCCAGCAGCTCGGACACAATTTCAACTAATGAAAAACTGTTTTTT. It is translated as CASSSDTISTNEKLFF. The chain links TRBV7-9 to TRBJ1-4, with D possibly being TRBD1 (5 bases). With 4 bases removed from V and 0 bases from J, the gap between germline ends came to 12 bases. The CDR3 length is 16 residues. CDR1 is SEHNR, CDR2 FQNEAQ, per germline (reference sequence).

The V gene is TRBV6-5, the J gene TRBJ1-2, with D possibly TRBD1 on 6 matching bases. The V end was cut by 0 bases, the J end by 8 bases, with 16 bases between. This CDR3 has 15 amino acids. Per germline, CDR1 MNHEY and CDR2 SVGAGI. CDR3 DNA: TGTGCCAGCAGTTACTCGAGTCTGGGGGCGGAAGGCTACACCTTC. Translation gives CASSYSSLGAEGYTF.

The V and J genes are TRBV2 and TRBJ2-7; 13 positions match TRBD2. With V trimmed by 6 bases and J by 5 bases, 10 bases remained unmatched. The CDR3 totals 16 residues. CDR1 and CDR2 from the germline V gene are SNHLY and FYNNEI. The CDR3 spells CASSPGTSGDPNEQYF. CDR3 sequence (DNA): TGTGCCAGCAGCCCCGGGACTAGCGGGGATCCGAACGAGCAGTACTTC.

The CDR3 region is CASSEGQGRNTEAFF. For the CDR3, the DNA is TGCGCCAGCAGCGAAGGACAGGGAAGGAACACTGAAGCTTTCTTT. The rearrangement joins TRBV5-1 to TRBJ1-1; TRBD1 matches 8 bases. The CDR3 runs 15 residues. Germline loops: CDR1 SGHRS, CDR2 YFSETQ. With 4 bases clipped from V and 1 base from J, the junction kept 6 bases outside the gene matches. Using reference TRBV5-1 and TRBJ1-1 for the parts outside the CDR3, the full variable domain is KAGVTQTPRYLIKTRGQQVTLSCSPISGHRSVSWYQQTPGQGLQFLFEYFSETQRNKGNFPGRFSGRQFSNSRSEMNVSTLELGDSALYLCASSEGQGRNTEAFFGQGTRLTVV.

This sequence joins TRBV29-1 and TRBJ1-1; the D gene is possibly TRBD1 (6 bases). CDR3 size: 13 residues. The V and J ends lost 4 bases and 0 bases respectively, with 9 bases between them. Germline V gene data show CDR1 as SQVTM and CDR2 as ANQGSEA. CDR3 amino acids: CSVVYRVNTEAFF. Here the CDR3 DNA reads TGCAGCGTTGTTTACAGGGTGAACACTGAAGCTTTCTTT.